This TCR beta chain was identified in a study of Graves' ophthalmopathy and Graves' hyperthyroidism. Broader study findings: A majority of expanded thyroid clonotypes exceeding 0.001 frequency were likewise present in blood.

The CDR3 is 14 residues long. The germline CDR1 and CDR2 sequences are DFQATT and SNEGSKA (reference sequence). The J segment lost 4 bases and the V segment lost 5 bases, leaving 8 bases of the junction unmatched. RNA transcripts served as template for amplifying TCR beta CDR3 sequences. HTBI primers were used in a first-round RT-PCR, which preceded a second-round multiplex PCR. MiXCR, run by TCRdb on the multiplex PCR reads, gives a single entry per CDR3 protein. The sample lists approximately 700,000 distinct CDR3 sequences, roughly two fifths occurring once. Notes on this clonotype: Antigen specificity is unknown.

This clonotype was obtained from an adult man with Graves' ophthalmopathy. Material: peripheral blood. The chain combines TRBV20-1 with TRBJ2-7; TRBD2 matches 10 bases. The CDR3 loop is CSADTSGEEYEQYF. The CDR3 bases are TGCAGTGCTGATACTAGCGGGGAAGAGTACGAGCAGTACTTC.